These 3 T cell receptor beta chains came from one sample sequenced in a study of Graves' ophthalmopathy and Graves' hyperthyroidism (dated by TCRdb to the late 2010s). Sequencing relied on an Illumina HiSeq 2000. For repertoire sequencing, the TCR beta CDR3 regions were amplified from RNA transcripts. The first round of RT-PCR was done with HTBI primers and the Qiagen OneStep RT-PCR kit, and was followed by a second round of multiplex PCR, then size selection and purification. Starting from the raw public reads, TCRdb applied fastp trimming at Q25, assembled clones with MiXCR and retained in-frame beta chains. Each CDR3 protein gets just one entry, which takes the most common genes and DNA from the rows behind it. For this sample the table gives 200,000 to 250,000 distinct CDR3 sequences, of which around 42% were detected only once. The ten top clones hold about 45% of the sample. Sequenced input: peripheral blood. These TCRs come from an adult man with Graves' ophthalmopathy.

This clonotype was recorded a few times. The chain couples TRBV3-1 to TRBJ1-3; D unclear. Germline V lookup: CDR1 LGHDT, CDR2 YNNKEL (reference sequence). CDR3 size: 15 residues. V dropped 0 bases and J dropped 0 bases, with 6 bases sitting between them. Written as DNA, the CDR3 is TGTGCCAGCAGCCAAGATCGCGGCTCTGGAAACACCATATATTTT. Its translation is CASSQDRGSGNTIYF. Full variable domain (outside the CDR3, taken from reference TRBV3-1 and TRBJ1-3): DTAVSQTPKYLVTQMGNDKSIKCEQNLGHDTMYWYKQDSKKFLKIMFSYNNKELIINETVPNRFSPKSPDKAHLNLHINSLELGDSAVYFCASSQDRGSGNTIYFGEGSWLTVV.

The chain employs TRBV2 and TRBJ2-7, with a possible D match to TRBD2 (5 bases). Per germline, CDR1 SNHLY and CDR2 FYNNEI. The CDR3 is 15 residues long. V was trimmed by 5 bases and J by 0 bases, leaving 14 bases between them. The CDR3 here is CASSPTGSSSYEQYF. CDR3 nucleotide sequence: TGTGCCAGCAGTCCTACGGGATCAAGCTCCTACGAGCAGTACTTC.

V usage is TRBV7-3 and J usage is TRBJ2-2; possible D gene TRBD2, 7 bases. Germline values: CDR1 SGHTA, CDR2 FQGTGA. This CDR3 is built from 15 residues. Between the trimmed V and J ends, which lost 3 bases and 4 bases, there was a span of 12 bases. This CDR3 reads CASSLAGALTGELFF. The CDR3 nucleotides read TGTGCCAGCAGCTTGGCGGGGGCCCTCACCGGGGAGCTGTTTTTT. The complete variable domain, with remaining parts taken from reference TRBV7-3 and TRBJ2-2, reads GAGVSQTPSNKVTEKGKYVELRCDPISGHTALYWYRQSLGQGPEFLIYFQGTGAADDSGLPNDRFFAVRPEGSVSTLKIQRTERGDSAVYLCASSLAGALTGELFFGEGSRLTVL.